This T cell receptor (beta chain) was documented in a study of T cells in Graves' hyperthyroidism and ophthalmopathy. In the study overall: The blood sample was taken at first diagnosis, before treatment began.

As regards this clonotype: Its target is unknown.

Fresh peripheral blood, about 9.6 ml, yielded the PBMCs. Study findings and constraints: Before onset, by a median of around 6.4 months, the model predicted ophthalmopathy.

The V end lost 3 bases, the J end lost 9 bases, and 20 bases lay between the germline ends. CDR3 length: 14 residues. Germline CDR1 DFQATT, CDR2 SNEGSKA (reference sequence). Template material for amplifying TCR beta CDR3 regions consisted of RNA transcripts. The TCR CDR3 was amplified in a first-round RT-PCR using the HTBI primer set. TCRdb reprocessed the multiplex PCR reads with MiXCR, giving one entry per CDR3 protein. This sample has about 600,000 distinct CDR3 sequences; more than 15% occur once, and the top ten carry roughly 3%. The receptor was isolated from a middle-aged woman with Graves' ophthalmopathy. Source material: blood. The chain links TRBV20-1 to TRBJ1-2; no firm D call. CDR3 in amino acids: CSARPQTVAQSYTF. DNA for the CDR3: TGCAGTGCTAGGCCCCAAACAGTTGCCCAAAGCTACACCTTC.